The following is a TCR beta chain sequence with its context. The entry originates in a study of T cells in Graves' hyperthyroidism and ophthalmopathy. It was RNA transcripts that yielded the amplified TCR beta CDR3 regions. The study used the HTBI primer set for a first-round RT-PCR of the TCR CDR3. TCRdb reanalysed the multiplex PCR reads using MiXCR and keeps one entry per CDR3 protein. The sample records about 640,000 distinct CDR3 sequences, approximately 14% being singletons. The CDR3 totals 16 residues. The ends lost 4 bases at V and 9 bases at J; junction bases unmatched: 12. Germline lookup yields CDR1 LGHNA and CDR2 YSLEER.

The clonotype comes from a woman in her fifties or sixties with Graves' ophthalmopathy. The sequenced sample consisted of blood. V is TRBV4-3 and J is TRBJ2-1; 10 positions match TRBD2. This CDR3 reads CASSPFGLAGEVEQFF. The CDR3 DNA sequence: TGCGCCAGCAGCCCATTCGGTCTAGCGGGAGAGGTTGAGCAGTTCTTC.